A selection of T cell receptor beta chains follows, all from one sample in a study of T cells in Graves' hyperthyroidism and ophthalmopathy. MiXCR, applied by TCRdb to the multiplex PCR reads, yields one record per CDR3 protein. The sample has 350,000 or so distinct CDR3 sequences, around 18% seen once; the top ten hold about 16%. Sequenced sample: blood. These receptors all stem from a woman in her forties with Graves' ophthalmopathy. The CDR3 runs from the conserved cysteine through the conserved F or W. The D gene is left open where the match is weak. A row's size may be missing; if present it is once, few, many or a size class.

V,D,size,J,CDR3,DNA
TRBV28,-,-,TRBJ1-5,CASSSGGNSEPQHF,TGTGCCAGCAGTTCCGGGGGGAATTCGGAGCCCCAGCATTTT
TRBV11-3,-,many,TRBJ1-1,CASSLDVVEAFF,TGTGCCAGCAGCTTAGATGTAGTAGAAGCTTTCTTT
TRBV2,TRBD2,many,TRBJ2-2,CASRGLAEPTNTGELFF,TGTGCCAGCAGGGGACTAGCGGAACCTACGAACACCGGGGAGCTGTTTTTT
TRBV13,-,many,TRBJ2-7,CASSFFSGYEQYF,TGTGCCAGCAGCTTTTTCAGCGGGTACGAGCAGTACTTC
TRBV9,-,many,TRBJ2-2,CASSGTVTGELFF,TGTGCCAGCAGCGGAACAGTGACCGGGGAGCTGTTTTTT
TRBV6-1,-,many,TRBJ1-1,CASVVMGHGEAFF,TGTGCCAGCGTGGTGATGGGGCACGGTGAAGCTTTCTTT
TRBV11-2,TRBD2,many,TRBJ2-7,CASRPSGRSLYEQYF,TGTGCCAGCAGACCTAGCGGGAGAAGTCTTTACGAGCAGTACTTC
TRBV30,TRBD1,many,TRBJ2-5,CAWSLQGGRQETQYF,TGTGCCTGGAGTTTACAGGGGGGAAGACAAGAGACCCAGTACTTC
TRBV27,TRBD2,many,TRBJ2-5,CASSSSGNGETQYF,TGTGCCAGCAGTTCTAGCGGGAATGGGGAGACCCAGTACTTC
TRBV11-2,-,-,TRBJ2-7,CASSLGEGRVFSPEQYF,TGTGCCAGCAGCTTAGGTGAAGGCAGGGTCTTCTCCCCCGAGCAGTACTTC
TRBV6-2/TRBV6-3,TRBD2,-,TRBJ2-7,CASTTRTFVASGSYEQYF,TGTGCCAGCACCACGCGTACCTTCGTGGCTAGCGGTTCCTACGAGCAGTACTTC
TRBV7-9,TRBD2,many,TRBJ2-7,CASSLSRDYLTYEQYF,TGTGCCAGCAGCTTAAGCCGGGACTACCTTACCTACGAGCAGTACTTC
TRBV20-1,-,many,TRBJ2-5,CSALLTSGETQYF,TGCAGTGCCCTACTTACTAGTGGAGAGACCCAGTACTTC
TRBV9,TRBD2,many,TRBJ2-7,CASSPRGGGEQYF,TGTGCCAGCAGCCCCCGGGGGGGAGGCGAGCAGTACTTC
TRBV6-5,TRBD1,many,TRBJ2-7,CASHDREFYEQYF,TGTGCCAGCCACGACAGGGAGTTCTACGAGCAGTACTTC
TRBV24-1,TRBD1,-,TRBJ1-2,CATSDFGTGDSYGYTF,TGTGCCACCAGTGATTTCGGGACAGGGGACTCCTATGGCTACACCTTC
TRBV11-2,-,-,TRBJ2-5,CASSRGDDKETQYF,TGTGCCAGCAGCCGGGGAGACGACAAAGAGACCCAGTACTTC
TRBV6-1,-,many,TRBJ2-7,CASSEENRVNEQYF,TGTGCCAGCAGTGAGGAAAACAGGGTGAACGAGCAGTACTTC
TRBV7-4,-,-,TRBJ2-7,CASSDNFEQYF,TGTGCCAGCAGCGATAATTTCGAGCAGTACTTC
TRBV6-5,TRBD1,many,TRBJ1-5,CASRPGQGYSNQPQHF,TGTGCCAGCAGACCGGGACAGGGTTATAGCAATCAGCCCCAGCATTTT
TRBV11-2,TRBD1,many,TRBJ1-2,CASTQGAHGYTF,TGTGCCAGCACCCAGGGGGCGCATGGCTACACCTTC
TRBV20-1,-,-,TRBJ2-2,CSARMRAESAGELFF,TGCAGTGCTAGGATGCGGGCGGAGTCCGCCGGGGAGCTGTTTTTT
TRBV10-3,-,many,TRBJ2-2,CAIGTPNTGELFF,TGTGCCATCGGGACACCGAACACCGGGGAGCTGTTTTTT
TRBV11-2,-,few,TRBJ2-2,CASSFQRTSNTGELFF,TGTGCCAGCAGCTTTCAGCGGACCTCCAACACCGGGGAGCTGTTTTTT
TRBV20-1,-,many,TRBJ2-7,CSARDHRRGLPEQYF,TGCAGTGCTAGAGATCACCGGCGGGGACTCCCCGAGCAGTACTTC
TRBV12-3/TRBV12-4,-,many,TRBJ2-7,CASSLLIIGSTYEQYF,TGTGCCAGCAGCCTGCTTATTATCGGATCAACCTACGAGCAGTACTTC
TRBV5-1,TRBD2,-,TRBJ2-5,CASSNGTSGQETQYF,TGCGCCAGCAGCAACGGGACTAGCGGGCAAGAGACCCAGTACTTC
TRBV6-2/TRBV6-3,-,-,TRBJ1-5,CASSYFSTGGNQPQHF,TGTGCCAGCAGTTACTTTTCAACAGGCGGCAACCAGCCCCAGCATTTT
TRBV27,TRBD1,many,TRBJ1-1,CASSWGQGDPEAFF,TGTGCCAGCAGTTGGGGACAGGGGGACCCTGAAGCTTTCTTT
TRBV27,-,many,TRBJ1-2,CASSPFGQYYGYTF,TGTGCCAGCAGTCCGTTTGGACAATACTATGGCTACACCTTC
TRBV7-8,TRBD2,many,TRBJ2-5,CASSFLAGGETQYF,TGTGCCAGCAGCTTCCTAGCGGGAGGGGAGACCCAGTACTTC
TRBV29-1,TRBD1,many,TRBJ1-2,CSIRTGALDGYTF,TGCAGCATCAGGACAGGGGCCCTTGATGGCTACACCTTC
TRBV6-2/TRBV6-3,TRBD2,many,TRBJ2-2,CASSYGAGGSGTGELFF,TGTGCCAGCAGTTACGGCGCGGGAGGATCGGGCACCGGGGAGCTGTTTTTT
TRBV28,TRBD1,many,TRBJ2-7,CASHRGQGYEQYF,TGTGCCAGCCATCGGGGACAGGGCTACGAGCAGTACTTC
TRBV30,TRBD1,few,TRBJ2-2,CARKPGGSDTGELFF,TGTGCCAGAAAGCCAGGGGGCAGCGACACCGGGGAGCTGTTTTTT
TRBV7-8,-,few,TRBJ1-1,CASSLVTDMNTEAFF,TGTGCCAGCAGCTTAGTGACAGACATGAACACTGAAGCTTTCTTT
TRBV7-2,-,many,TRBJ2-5,CASSPRINQETQYF,TGTGCCAGCAGCCCACGGATCAACCAAGAGACCCAGTACTTC
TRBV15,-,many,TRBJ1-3,CATSNEDASGNTIYF,TGTGCCACCAGCAATGAGGACGCATCCGGAAACACCATATATTTT
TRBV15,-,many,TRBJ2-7,CATSRVGGRGYEQYF,TGTGCCACCAGCAGAGTGGGCGGCAGGGGCTACGAGCAGTACTTC
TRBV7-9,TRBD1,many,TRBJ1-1,CASTGGGWTEAFF,TGTGCCAGCACAGGGGGAGGGTGGACTGAAGCTTTCTTT
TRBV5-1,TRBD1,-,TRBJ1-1,CASSLGQGAGEAFF,TGCGCCAGCAGCTTGGGACAGGGGGCTGGGGAAGCTTTCTTT